Sequencing of this TCR beta chain was carried out in a study of T cell responses to AZD1222 COVID-19 vaccine. Details on this clone: What it binds is unknown.

Study-wide findings and caveats: Without day 14 samples, only post-peak T cell repertoires were studied. Clonal diversity was possibly underestimated; the donors were predominantly white British and more often female.

V trimming: 5 bases; J trimming: 7 bases; junction bases outside the gene matches: 8. This CDR3 is built from 14 residues. CDR1 and CDR2 from the germline V gene are SGHTA and FQGNSA. The repertoire was sequenced with immunoSEQ multiplex PCR; TCRdb's copy has only in-frame clones and lacks some. Seen here are about 120,000 clones, around 83% observed once, and the top ten hold about 28%. The receptor's source is an adult who received the AZD1222 COVID-19 vaccine. Sample: peripheral blood, taken 28 days after the second AZD1222 dose. The chain has TRBV7-2 and TRBJ1-5; 7 bases match TRBD1. The CDR3 sequence: CASSPRGVYQPQHF. The CDR3 DNA reads as TGTGCCAGCAGCCCCAGGGGGGTGTACCAGCCCCAGCATTTT.